These 11 T cell receptor beta chains were all obtained from the same sample, sequenced in a study of T-cell reconstitution after alpha-beta-depleted transplantation in children. Preparation of the TCRbeta library used unique molecular identifiers. TCRdb passed the PCR reads through MiXCR, listing each CDR3 protein once. Here the sample spans almost 500,000 distinct CDR3 sequences, roughly an eighth being singletons. The sample here was PBMCs from the stem cell graft donor, taken from the stem cell graft. The origin of the receptors is a human donor who donated a stem cell graft to a child with combined immunodeficiency.

This clonotype was found many times. The chain has TRBV12-1 and TRBJ2-5. TRBV12-1 is an annotated pseudogene. This CDR3 is built from 13 residues. CDR3 bases: TGTGCCAGCAGCTTTTGTATTCAAGAGACCCAGTACTTC. Residues: CASSFCIQETQYF.

V gene TRBV5-1 combines with J gene TRBJ2-5, with D hard to call. V was pared by 0 bases and J by 2 bases, with 8 bases between. This CDR3 has 14 residues. Germline loops: CDR1 SGHRS, CDR2 YFSETQ. CDR3 protein: CASSLDPAQETQYF. The DNA of the CDR3 is TGCGCCAGCAGCTTGGATCCCGCTCAAGAGACCCAGTACTTC. The whole variable domain, remainder taken from reference TRBV5-1 and TRBJ2-5, is KAGVTQTPRYLIKTRGQQVTLSCSPISGHRSVSWYQQTPGQGLQFLFEYFSETQRNKGNFPGRFSGRQFSNSRSEMNVSTLELGDSALYLCASSLDPAQETQYFGPGTRLLVL.

This clonotype was seen only a few times. This sequence joins TRBV20-1 and TRBJ1-4; TRBD1 aligns across 10 bases. Looked up from germline, CDR1 is DFQATT and CDR2 is SNEGSKA (reference sequence). Trimming cost V 2 bases and J 8 bases; bases outside gene matches: 5. The CDR3 covers 14 residues. The DNA of the CDR3 is TGCAGTGCTAGATCGGGGACAGGGGACGAAAAACTGTTTTTT. This gives the protein CSARSGTGDEKLFF.

This clonotype appeared a few times. This chain links TRBV24-1 with TRBJ2-7; 12 bases agree with TRBD1. The junction had 9 bases not matched to a gene; V was cut back by 4 bases and J by 6 bases. Germline CDR1 KGHDR, CDR2 SFDVKD. The CDR3 spans 16 residues. CDR3 sequence: CATSDPRDRGRREQYF. CDR3 sequence (DNA): TGTGCCACCAGTGACCCTCGGGACAGGGGGCGGCGCGAGCAGTACTTC.

This clonotype was recorded a few times. The J gene is TRBJ1-2, the V gene TRBV15; possibly TRBD1 for D (5 bases). The CDR3 runs to 17 residues. Trimming removed 5 bases at V and 5 bases at J, with 24 bases between. Germline loops: CDR1 LNHNV, CDR2 YYDKDF (reference sequence). Written as DNA, the CDR3 is TGTGCCACCAGCTCCCTCGAGGTCGGACCTGGGGGATATGGCTACACCTTC. This codes for CATSSLEVGPGGYGYTF.

This rearrangement joins TRBV28 to TRBJ2-4; 12 bases are shared with TRBD1. The CDR3 sequence is 14 residues long. The V and J ends lost 6 bases and 6 bases, in that order; junction bases with no gene match: 3. Germline V gene lookup returns CDR1 MDHEN and CDR2 SYDVKM. Written as DNA, the CDR3 is TGTGCCAGCAGGGGGACAGGGGGCGGAAACATTCAGTACTTC. Amino acid sequence: CASRGTGGGNIQYF. Drawing the rest from reference TRBV28 and TRBJ2-4, the complete variable domain is DVKVTQSSRYLVKRTGEKVFLECVQDMDHENMFWYRQDPGLGLRLIYFSYDVKMKEKGDIPEGYSVSREKKERFSLILESASTNQTSMYLCASRGTGGGNIQYFGAGTRLSVL.

A remark on this clonotype: Being one base from a much bigger clone, this may be a read error. The chain has TRBV7-9 and TRBJ2-7; weak D call: TRBD2 (6 bases). Trimming removed 7 bases at V and 4 bases at J, with 14 bases between. Per germline, CDR1 SEHNR and CDR2 FQNEAQ (reference sequence). The CDR3 contains 13 residues. The CDR3 here is CASTMSGRYEQYF. The CDR3 DNA follows: TGTGCCAGCACTATGAGCGGGCGATACGAGCAGTACTTC.

This clonotype was observed a few times. The chain is built from TRBV10-3 and TRBJ2-3, with 7 bases lining up with TRBD1. V lost 2 bases and J lost 2; bases outside the gene matches: 13. Germline CDR1 ENHRY, CDR2 SYGVKD. The CDR3 contains 18 residues. This CDR3 reads CAISEPPRAGGVTDTQYF. The CDR3 DNA reads TGTGCCATCAGTGAGCCCCCGCGGGCAGGGGGTGTCACAGATACGCAGTATTTT.

V usage is TRBV3-1 and J usage is TRBJ2-1; TRBD2 is a possible D gene (5 bases). Trimming removed 3 bases from V and 8 bases from J, with 14 bases in between. In germline, CDR1 is LGHDT, CDR2 YNNKEL (reference sequence). The CDR3 extends over 14 amino acids. The CDR3 loop reads CASSHVGGGDEQFF. The CDR3 coding sequence is TGTGCCAGCAGCCACGTTGGAGGTGGGGATGAGCAGTTCTTC.

The chain recombines TRBV20-1 with TRBJ2-1, with 10 bases that match TRBD2. V shed 5 bases and J 4 bases; nucleotides not matched to a gene: 5. Germline V gene data show CDR1 as DFQATT and CDR2 as SNEGSKA (reference sequence). This CDR3 is built from 14 residues. CDR3 coding DNA: TGCAGTGCTGAGCGGGGGGGGTCATACAATGAGCAGTTCTTC. Encoded protein: CSAERGGSYNEQFF.

V gene TRBV29-1 combines with J gene TRBJ2-3; D is uncertain. Germline CDR1 and CDR2: SQVTM and ANQGSEA. The V gene lost 2 bases and the J gene lost 4 bases, with 7 bases spanning the gap. This CDR3 is 12 amino acids long. CDR3 in DNA: TGCAGCGTTGAACTCCTAGCAGATACGCAGTATTTT. Its translation: CSVELLADTQYF.